There are many counts of the clone carrying this TCR beta chain. What it binds is unknown. This sample is drawn from a study of T-cell memory formation after mild COVID-19. Study-level background: Each donor largely had its own TCR clusters. Study results and caveats: Memory cells collected pre-infection included some clones that later responded, suggesting cross-reactive memory joined.

The CDR3 covers 12 residues. V was shortened by 9 bases and J by 3 bases, with 11 bases between the two germline ends. In TCRdb, the 5' RACE reads were re-called with MiXCR into one record per CDR3 protein. The repertoire consists of under 400,000 distinct CDR3 sequences, with under 25% occurring once and the leading ten covering around 12%. Material: PBMCs or a T cell subset sorted from them (not recorded which). The chain is built from TRBV12-3 or TRBV12-4 and TRBJ1-2, with TRBD1 as a possible D gene (5 bases). The sequence derives from an adult woman who had mild COVID-19 (a few samples of this study predate the infection). Cell type and time point are not known. The CDR3 nucleotides read TGTGCCAGTACTCGAGGGGACTATGGCTACACCTTC. Translated, it gives CASTRGDYGYTF.